Listed below are T cell receptor beta chains from one sample, sequenced in a study of cytomegalovirus exposure and HLA in healthy donors. Profiled with immunoSEQ multiplex PCR; TCRdb holds only in-frame clones, not every one. Of hundreds of thousands of clones in the sample, 60% to 80% were seen once. The sample taken for sequencing was PBMCs. The receptors were gathered from a male donor in good health and CMV-seronegative. CDR3s include the opening cysteine and the closing phenylalanine or tryptophan. Fields, in order: V gene, D gene, J gene, CDR3 protein. A D gene is named only where the DNA matches it firmly.

>TRBV7-3|TRBD1|TRBJ1-1
CASSPTGEGFMNTEAFF
>TRBV28|-|TRBJ1-2
CASSTEIYGYTF
>TRBV7-8|-|TRBJ2-3
CASSLDGGTDTQYF
>TRBV28|TRBD1|TRBJ2-7
CASRQGAHEQYF
>TRBV2|-|TRBJ2-3
CASSSADTQYF
>TRBV27|TRBD1|TRBJ2-7
CASSLSPGTGLMGEQYF
>TRBV28|-|TRBJ2-7
CASKSGHSPYEQYF
>TRBV7-2|-|TRBJ1-5
CASSLQGNQPQHF
>TRBV27|-|TRBJ1-6
CASRGRGAYNSPLHF
>TRBV23-1|-|TRBJ1-6
CAGQESSYNSPLHF
>TRBV5-6|-|TRBJ1-2
CASSLILGAEGYTF
>TRBV28|TRBD1|TRBJ2-6
CASSPTRDSISGANVLTF
>TRBV27|TRBD1|TRBJ2-2
CASSWTGGSGELFF
>TRBV9|TRBD1|TRBJ1-5
CASSLEGQGNQPQHF
>TRBV11-2|-|TRBJ2-1
CASSLAREYNEQFF
>TRBV25-1|TRBD1|TRBJ2-1
CASYSSGGGNYNEQFF
>TRBV19|TRBD2|TRBJ2-1
CASSVLGLAGTSSYNEQFF
>TRBV4-1|TRBD2|TRBJ2-5
CASSQGGEPIPGRLALQETQYF
>TRBV6-4|-|TRBJ1-3
CASSDPPTGRGTIYF
>TRBV14|TRBD1|TRBJ2-5
CASSERTGKETQYF
>TRBV5-1|TRBD2|TRBJ2-1
CASSQLAGGANEQFF
>TRBV5-1|TRBD1|TRBJ1-4
CASSSHRDRYEKLFF
>TRBV18|-|TRBJ2-1
CASSPSQRSYNEQFF
>TRBV29-1|-|TRBJ1-5
CSVGDYSNQPQHF
>TRBV27|TRBD2|TRBJ2-1
CASSFLLAGASSYNEQFF
>TRBV6-5|-|TRBJ1-5
CASSYSIGDLAQHF
>TRBV19|TRBD2|TRBJ2-1
CASSPWREVYNEQFF
>TRBV29-1|TRBD2|TRBJ2-3
CSGFEREGTDTQYF
>TRBV6-5|-|TRBJ1-4
CASSYSAGGQEKLFF
>TRBV28|-|TRBJ1-5
CASSSAAGKGGNQPQHF
>TRBV5-4|TRBD1|TRBJ2-5
CASSFLGTGGLETQYF
>TRBV10-1|-|TRBJ2-7
CASSEHGGPWVQYF
>TRBV9|TRBD2|TRBJ2-5
CASSVAQRTSGKRAEETQYF
>TRBV7-3|TRBD1|TRBJ1-4
CASSLGPGGSSLFF
>TRBV19|-|TRBJ2-1
CASSPPSPSYNEQFF
>TRBV18|TRBD1|TRBJ1-3
CASSSGQNSGNTIYF
>TRBV27|TRBD2|TRBJ2-7
CASSLSSAGGSRPYEQYF
>TRBV11-2|-|TRBJ1-2
CASSFPPNYGYTF
>TRBV7-9|-|TRBJ2-7
CASSLARQGTSYEQYF
>TRBV23-1|-|TRBJ2-1
CASSSWRGSYNEQFF
>TRBV19|-|TRBJ2-1
CASRHRGGFNEQFF
>TRBV6-5|TRBD2|TRBJ2-7
CASSYTSGREYF
>TRBV15|TRBD2|TRBJ2-1
CATSREGGTSGNHEQFF
>TRBV14|-|TRBJ1-1
CASSQDFRDTEAFF
>TRBV7-8|TRBD2|TRBJ2-1
CASGGLAADNEQFF
>TRBV27|TRBD2|TRBJ2-7
CASSGLAGMYEQYF
>TRBV6-5|TRBD2|TRBJ2-7
CASSDGTSGSEQYF
>TRBV9|TRBD1|TRBJ1-2
CASSVGPYPGTGEYGYTF
>TRBV10-2|-|TRBJ2-5
CASSESVRGEETQYF